This record looks at one TCR beta chain sequence and its context. The data are from a study of blood T cell repertoires in COVID-19. Study-level information: Specimens from acute and convalescent COVID-19 originated in the United States, Italy and Spain. T cells, B-cell-depleted T cells, or PBMCs supplied cDNA or gDNA.

Per the study methods: Estimated nucleated cell counts came from reference gene primer amplification. The method was immunoSEQ multiplex PCR; TCRdb's version includes in-frame clones alone and lacks a portion of them. V and J calls and clone size are copied from that table; D and trimming were computed from the DNA. The sample holds fewer than 350,000 clones, roughly 85% seen once. This CDR3 is 16 amino acids long. Germline lookup yields CDR1 MGHRA and CDR2 YSYEKL. The V and J ends lost 2 bases and 3 bases, in that order; junction bases with no gene match: 6. The clonotype comes from a human donor in a cohort sampled during active COVID-19. J is TRBJ2-3 and V is TRBV4-1; 9 positions match TRBD2. The source material was peripheral blood. In nucleotides, the CDR3 is TGCGCCAGCAGCCAACATAGCGGGGGTGGGACAGATACGCAGTATTTT. Encoded protein: CASSQHSGGGTDTQYF.